The 10 T cell receptor beta chains below come from one sample, sequenced in a study of blood T cell repertoires in COVID-19. Assay: immunoSEQ multiplex PCR; the TCRdb copy retains only in-frame clones and omits some. The sample carries under 400,000 clones, about 87% recorded once. The sequenced sample consisted of peripheral blood. All receptors come from a woman aged 30 to 39 with COVID-19, enrolled during active disease.

CDR3 region: CASRDQTGLDSPLHF. Written as DNA, the CDR3 is TGCGCCAGCAGAGACCAGACAGGATTGGACTCACCCCTCCACTTT. The V and J genes are TRBV5-1 and TRBJ1-6; D possibly corresponds to TRBD1 (6 bases). CDR1 and CDR2 (germline): SGHRS, YFSETQ. V lost 5 bases and J 10 bases, leaving 19 bases between the germline ends. The CDR3 spans 15 residues.

The rearrangement links TRBV11-2 to TRBJ2-5, with D uncertain. CDR1 is SGHAT and CDR2 is FQNNGV in the germline V gene. The CDR3 contains 13 residues. Trimming left V 5 bases short and J 0 bases short, with 7 bases between. As DNA, the CDR3 is TGTGCCAGCAGCCCTAATTACCAAGAGACCCAGTACTTC. It specifies CASSPNYQETQYF.

This chain links TRBV2 with TRBJ1-2, with a tentative D call TRBD1 (6 bases). V lost 4 bases and J 1 base, leaving 10 bases between the germline ends. Germline assignment: CDR1 SNHLY and CDR2 FYNNEI. The CDR3 length is 14 residues. CDR3 in amino acids: CASSVDRNNYGYTF. The CDR3 nucleotides are TGTGCCAGCAGTGTAGACAGGAATAACTATGGCTACACCTTC. Full variable domain (missing parts from reference TRBV2 and TRBJ1-2): EPEVTQTPSHQVTQMGQEVILRCVPISNHLYFYWYRQILGQKVEFLVSFYNNEISEKSEIFDDQFSVERPDGSNFTLKIRSTKLEDSAMYFCASSVDRNNYGYTFGSGTRLTVV.

CDR3 in DNA: TGTGCCAGTAGCCGCGACAGGGTAAGGTCGAATAGGAATAATTCACCCCTCCACTTT. The encoded protein is CASSRDRVRSNRNNSPLHF. The chain has TRBV19 and TRBJ1-6; TRBD1 agrees at 7 bases. The V gene end was trimmed by 6 bases and the J gene end by 5 bases; junction bases not matched to a gene: 19. Germline V gene sequence: CDR1 LNHDA, CDR2 SQIVND (reference sequence). CDR3 size: 19 residues.

This chain uses TRBV7-9 with TRBJ2-5; TRBD2 aligns across 14 bases. Trimming at V came to 5 bases and at J to 4 bases, leaving 3 bases not matched to a gene. Germline V gene sequence: CDR1 SEHNR, CDR2 FQNEAQ (reference sequence). The CDR3 is 15 residues long. DNA of the CDR3: TGTGCCAGCAGCACCGGGACTAGCGGGGGAGAGACCCAGTACTTC. Protein sequence: CASSTGTSGGETQYF.

The chain links TRBV4-2 to TRBJ2-1, with 9 bases lining up with TRBD1. The CDR3 extends over 15 amino acids. J was trimmed by 0 bases and V by 3 bases; bases with no gene match: 0. Germline loops: CDR1 LGHNA, CDR2 YNFKEQ. This CDR3 is CASSQGQGSYNEQFF. The CDR3 DNA sequence: TGTGCCAGCAGCCAGGGACAGGGCTCCTACAATGAGCAGTTCTTC.

This clone was recorded a few times. The chain links TRBV4-3 to TRBJ1-1; 7 bases match TRBD1. The CDR3 is made up of 16 amino acids. V trimming: 0 bases; J trimming: 6 bases; junction bases outside the gene matches: 10. The germline CDR1 and CDR2 sequences are LGHNA and YSLEER. This CDR3 reads CASSQDREGAGSEAFF. CDR3 nucleotides: TGCGCCAGCAGCCAAGATCGGGAGGGGGCGGGCTCTGAAGCTTTCTTT.

The rearrangement uses TRBV6-6 and TRBJ2-7, with D possibly matching TRBD1 (6 bases). Trimming took off 5 bases at V and 1 base at J, with 12 bases between the two ends. This CDR3 is built from 14 residues. The germline gives CDR1 MNHNY, CDR2 SVGAGI (reference sequence). The CDR3 protein is CASSPDSPSYEQYV. DNA for the CDR3: TGTGCCAGCAGTCCGGACAGCCCTTCCTACGAGCAGTACGTC.

The J gene is TRBJ1-2, the V gene TRBV5-6, with TRBD1 as a possible D gene (6 bases). The V and J ends lost 0 bases and 4 bases respectively, with 13 bases between them. This CDR3 comprises 15 residues. The germline CDR1 and CDR2 sequences are SGHDT and YYEEEE. The CDR3 reads CASSLGGHGVYGYTF. For the CDR3, the DNA is TGTGCCAGCAGCTTGGGGGGGCACGGCGTCTATGGCTACACCTTC.

The V gene is TRBV27, the J gene TRBJ1-2; tentatively, D is TRBD1 (5 bases). Germline CDR1 reads MNHEY; CDR2 reads SMNVEV (reference sequence). V lost 0 bases and J 8 bases, leaving 19 bases between the germline ends. The CDR3 is made up of 16 amino acids. The CDR3 reads CASSLSQAESFKGYTF. The DNA for the CDR3 is TGTGCCAGCAGTTTATCACAGGCGGAGAGCTTTAAAGGCTACACCTTC.